Listed here is a single TCR beta chain. This CDR3 has 16 amino acids. Trimming removed 2 bases from V and 8 bases from J; junction bases left unmatched: 9. Germline loops: CDR1 SGHTA, CDR2 FQGTGA. Method: immunoSEQ multiplex PCR; TCRdb's copy keeps in-frame clones and lacks some. The sample lists hundreds of thousands of clones, about 85% seen once, with more than 3% in the top ten. The sample belongs to a study of blood T cell repertoires in COVID-19. The V gene is TRBV7-3, the J gene TRBJ2-1, with 10 bases identical to TRBD2. Material: peripheral blood. The source is a woman between 18 and 30 years old with acute or convalescent COVID-19. The CDR3 DNA reads as TGTGCCAGCAGCTTAGTGGGGTCTAGCGGGGGCGATGAGCAGTTCTTC. It is translated as CASSLVGSSGGDEQFF.